One sample yielded the 31 T cell receptor beta chains listed below, sequenced in a study of regulatory T cells in long-lasting Graves disease (dated by TCRdb to the early 2020s). Libraries were made using multiplex PCR. For sequencing, an Illumina HiSeq 4000 was employed. iRepertoire HTBI primers and Arm-PCR amplification of CDR3 regions were used to construct TCR beta libraries. TCRdb reworked the public reads: Q25 trimming with fastp, MiXCR clone assembly, productive beta chains retained. Each CDR3 protein appears once, grouped with its most common genes and DNA. This sample lists about 470,000 distinct CDR3 sequences; 20% were detected once. The ten largest clones represent 7% to 10% of the sample. The time point tag for this specimen amounts to: persistent/refractory GD, antithyroid drugs over 5 years with positive TRAb. RNA was extracted from PBMCs in TRIzol for both TCR sequencing and RNA sequencing.

The source material was peripheral blood mononuclear cells (PBMCs), sampled when the disease was refractory, from a patient treated with antithyroid drugs. The receptors derive from a female donor with Graves disease.

Only a few counts were recorded for this clonotype. J is TRBJ2-2 and V is TRBV19; D may be TRBD2 (5 bases). The CDR3 has 15 residues. CDR1 LNHDA and CDR2 SQIVND come from the germline V gene (reference sequence). Trimming cost V 7 bases and J 4 bases, with 16 bases left between them. The CDR3 nucleotides read TGTGCCAGTAAAGATCCAGCGGAGAGCACCGGGGAGCTGTTTTTT. Translated: CASKDPAESTGELFF.

This clonotype has at least ten counts. For the CDR3, the DNA is TGTGCCAGCAGCCAAGGGACAGGGGTTACTGAAGCTTTCTTT. This translates into CASSQGTGVTEAFF. The chain has TRBV3-1 and TRBJ1-1; 9 bases line up with TRBD1. The CDR3 runs 14 residues. After removal of 1 base from V and 5 bases from J, the junction contained 2 bases not matched to a gene. The V gene's germline CDR1 is LGHDT and CDR2 YNNKEL (reference sequence).

At least ten counts were recorded for this clonotype. The rearrangement links TRBV2 to TRBJ2-4, with 7 positions matching TRBD2. CDR1 is SNHLY, CDR2 FYNNEI, per germline. The CDR3 spans 13 residues. J was trimmed by 8 bases and V by 4 bases; bases with no gene match: 5. DNA for the CDR3: TGTGCCAGCAGTGGGGGGGGATCGGACATTCAGTACTTC. This codes for CASSGGGSDIQYF.

A remark on this clonotype: One base away lies a much larger clone, so this may be a sequencing read error. Because it lacks the conserved phenylalanine or tryptophan at the end, this CDR3 is likely a read error. The chain links TRBV7-2 to TRBJ2-2, with 11 bases that match TRBD2. Trimming took 2 bases from V and 3 from J; bases not matched to a gene: 2. The CDR3 length is 16 residues. Looked up from germline, CDR1 is SGHTA and CDR2 is FQGNSA. The CDR3 DNA reads TGTGCCAGCAGCTTATCTAGCGGGAGGTACACCGGGGAGCTGTTTTCT. It specifies CASSLSSGRYTGELFS.

This clonotype was seen more than once but under ten times. The rearrangement links TRBV4-1 to TRBJ2-2; tentatively, D is TRBD2 (5 bases). This CDR3 region has 17 residues. Germline V CDR1 and CDR2: MGHRA, YSYEKL. Trimming cost V 3 bases and J 0 bases, with 14 bases left between them. CDR3 amino acids: CASSQLSAYPNTGELFF. In DNA form, the CDR3 reads TGCGCCAGCAGCCAGCTTAGCGCCTACCCGAACACCGGGGAGCTGTTTTTT.

There are many counts of this clonotype. The genes are TRBV7-9 and TRBJ2-7, with D maybe TRBD2 (8 bases). CDR1 SEHNR and CDR2 FQNEAQ come from the germline V gene (reference sequence). This CDR3 is built from 13 residues. V lost 10 bases, J lost 1 base, and 14 bases lay in between. The CDR3 region is CATGGDSSYEQYF. The CDR3, as DNA: TGTGCCACGGGGGGGGACAGTTCCTACGAGCAGTACTTC.

The chain couples TRBV7-9 to TRBJ2-7, with D possibly being TRBD2 (6 bases). V was cut by 7 bases and J by 6 bases, with 13 bases left in between. Germline CDR1 and CDR2: SEHNR and FQNEAQ (reference sequence). The CDR3 has 12 residues. In DNA, the CDR3 is TGTGCCAGCACCTTGGGGACTGGCGAGCAGTACTTC. This translates into CASTLGTGEQYF. Full variable domain (outside the CDR3, taken from reference TRBV7-9 and TRBJ2-7): DTGVSQNPRHKITKRGQNVTFRCDPISEHNRLYWYRQTLGQGPEFLTYFQNEAQLEKSRLLSDRFSAERPKGSFSTLEIQRTEQGDSAMYLCASTLGTGEQYFGPGTRLTVT.

In its sample, this clonotype was seen many times. The CDR3 DNA follows: TGTGCCAGCAGCTTAGCCAGGGGGCTCTACGAGCAGTACTTC. Translated: CASSLARGLYEQYF. This sequence joins TRBV7-8 and TRBJ2-7; 8 bases match TRBD1. The CDR3 runs to 14 residues. Germline V gives CDR1 SGHVS, CDR2 FQNEAQ. V dropped 0 bases and J dropped 3; count of bases not matched to a gene: 1.

This clonotype was seen many times. The rearrangement joins TRBV5-8 to TRBJ2-5, with TRBD1 matching over 9 bases. The germline V gene encodes CDR1 SGHTS and CDR2 YDEGEE. The CDR3 is 15 residues long. The junction had 10 bases not matched to a gene; V was cut back by 4 bases and J by 6 bases. The CDR3 DNA is TGTGCCAGCAGCGCAGGACAGGGGATCCCTCAGACCCAGTACTTC. Amino acid sequence: CASSAGQGIPQTQYF.

This rearrangement joins TRBV4-1 to TRBJ2-7; 11 bases are shared with TRBD1. Trimming removed 1 base from V and 4 bases from J; junction bases left unmatched: 3. This CDR3 has 15 residues. Germline CDR1 MGHRA, CDR2 YSYEKL. CDR3 amino acids: CASSQGRDRGYEQYF. The CDR3 DNA sequence: TGCGCCAGCAGCCAAGGCCGGGACAGGGGGTACGAGCAGTACTTC.

The chain is built from TRBV9 and TRBJ2-7; 9 bases agree with TRBD2. The CDR3 contains 14 residues. From germline, CDR1 is SGDLS and CDR2 YYNGEE. J lost 6 bases, V lost 2 bases, and 6 bases had no gene match. The CDR3 loop is CASSVSGSTFEQYF. The CDR3 region has the DNA TGTGCCAGCAGCGTTAGCGGGAGTACTTTCGAGCAGTACTTC. Drawing the rest from reference TRBV9 and TRBJ2-7, the complete variable domain is DSGVTQTPKHLITATGQRVTLRCSPRSGDLSVYWYQQSLDQGLQFLIQYYNGEERAKGNILERFSAQQFPDLHSELNLSSLELGDSALYFCASSVSGSTFEQYFGPGTRLTVT.

This clonotype has at least ten counts. The DNA for the CDR3 is TGTGCCAGCAGTGAAACAGGGGGAAGGCAGTACTTC. Its protein is CASSETGGRQYF. This chain joins TRBV12-3 or TRBV12-4 and TRBJ2-7; 8 positions match TRBD1. This CDR3 has 12 amino acids. Unmatched junction bases numbered 6, after V lost 5 bases and J lost 9 bases.

This clonotype showed up many times. This sequence joins TRBV7-9 and TRBJ2-7; D gene unclear. The V gene's germline CDR1 is SEHNR and CDR2 FQNEAQ (reference sequence). V lost 2 bases, J lost 7 bases, and 9 bases lay in between. CDR3 length equals 12 residues. CDR3 coding DNA: TGTGCCAGCAGCTTAATGGCCGTGGAGCAGTACTTC. The encoded protein is CASSLMAVEQYF.

V and J are TRBV10-3 and TRBJ2-6; D unresolved. The CDR3 covers 13 residues. The ends were cut back, 5 bases at V and 0 bases at J, with 2 bases in the middle. Looked up from germline, CDR1 is ENHRY and CDR2 is SYGVKD. CDR3 sequence reads: CAISSSGANVLTF. The CDR3 bases are TGTGCCATCAGTAGCTCTGGGGCCAACGTCCTGACTTTC.

This clonotype was counted many times. The chain recombines TRBV3-1 with TRBJ1-2; possible D gene TRBD1, 5 bases. CDR3 length equals 15 residues. Germline values: CDR1 LGHDT, CDR2 YNNKEL (reference sequence). Trimming removed 3 bases at V and 4 bases at J, with 15 bases between. This CDR3 is CASSHHGQGGYGYTF. CDR3 bases: TGTGCCAGCAGCCACCACGGGCAGGGCGGCTATGGCTACACCTTC.

This clonotype was recorded at least ten times. The J gene is TRBJ2-7, the V gene TRBV28; either TRBD1 or TRBD2 may supply D (6 bases each). V was cut by 7 bases and J by 0 bases, with 16 bases left in between. Per germline, CDR1 MDHEN and CDR2 SYDVKM. The CDR3 consists of 15 residues. The CDR3 here is CASTDGGLSSYEQYF. CDR3 nucleotide sequence: TGTGCCAGCACCGATGGGGGGCTTAGCTCCTACGAGCAGTACTTC.

The rearrangement uses TRBV6-1 and TRBJ2-7; D possibly corresponds to TRBD1 (5 bases). In germline, CDR1 is MNHNS, CDR2 SASEGT. This CDR3 has 14 residues. Trimming took 6 bases from V and 2 from J, leaving 14 bases between them. The CDR3 nucleotides are TGTGCCAGCAGCTTGGTGGCGGACACCTACGAGCAGTACTTC. Protein product: CASSLVADTYEQYF.

As concerns this clonotype: This could be a read error, since a much larger clone is one nucleotide away. The chain employs TRBV2 and TRBJ2-5, with 12 positions matching TRBD2. CDR3 size: 13 residues. The germline gives CDR1 SNHLY, CDR2 FYNNEI. The CDR3: CASRRTSGNELFF. CDR3 sequence (DNA): TGTGCCAGCAGGAGGACTAGCGGGAATGAGCTGTTCTTC.

There are a few counts of this clonotype. This chain joins TRBV5-5 and TRBJ2-2; D ambiguous. The V and J ends lost 3 bases and 0 bases respectively, with 9 bases between them. Germline assignment: CDR1 SGHKS and CDR2 YYEKEE (reference sequence). This CDR3 has 15 amino acids. CDR3 protein: CASSYISANTGELFF. The CDR3 DNA follows: TGTGCCAGCAGCTACATCTCGGCGAACACCGGGGAGCTGTTTTTT.

With regard to this clonotype: A much larger clone sits a single nucleotide away, making a read error possible. The V gene is TRBV9, the J gene TRBJ2-5, with no clear D. CDR1 and CDR2 (germline): SGDLS, YYNGEE. V was trimmed by 0 bases and J by 5 bases, leaving 14 bases between them. CDR3 length: 15 residues. CDR3 region: CASSVEAGSGETQYF. The CDR3 DNA reads TGTGCCAGCAGCGTAGAGGCCGGCAGTGGGGAGACCCAGTACTTC.

This clonotype occurred many times. The rearrangement joins TRBV2 to TRBJ1-4, with unresolved D. CDR1 is SNHLY and CDR2 is FYNNEI in the germline V gene. The CDR3 spans 12 residues. V lost 2 bases, J lost 5 bases, and 3 bases lay in between. The CDR3 region has the DNA TGTGCCAGCAGTGAACTCAATGAAAAACTGTTTTTT. Its translation is CASSELNEKLFF. Drawing the rest from reference TRBV2 and TRBJ1-4, the complete variable domain is EPEVTQTPSHQVTQMGQEVILRCVPISNHLYFYWYRQILGQKVEFLVSFYNNEISEKSEIFDDQFSVERPDGSNFTLKIRSTKLEDSAMYFCASSELNEKLFFGSGTQLSVL.

This clonotype was observed a few times. The gene calls are TRBV6-5 and TRBJ1-3, with a weak D call TRBD1 (6 bases). V was pared by 0 bases and J by 0 bases, with 15 bases between. The CDR3 length is 18 residues. Germline V gives CDR1 MNHEY, CDR2 SVGAGI. CDR3 sequence reads: CASSYSRTGMYSGNTIYF. DNA of the CDR3: TGTGCCAGCAGTTACTCGCGAACAGGGATGTACTCTGGAAACACCATATATTTT.

At least ten counts were recorded for this clonotype. V gene TRBV2 combines with J gene TRBJ1-1; no definite D call. The V end lost 6 bases, the J end lost 0 bases, and 5 bases lay between the germline ends. The germline gives CDR1 SNHLY, CDR2 FYNNEI. This CDR3 has 12 amino acids. CDR3 sequence reads: CASSRLNTEAFF. The CDR3 bases are TGTGCCAGCAGCAGACTGAACACTGAAGCTTTCTTT.

This clonotype was observed a few times. The chain links TRBV19 to TRBJ2-1; 9 nucleotides agree with TRBD2. Per germline, CDR1 LNHDA and CDR2 SQIVND (reference sequence). The junction had 1 base not matched to a gene; V was cut back by 3 bases and J by 4 bases. This CDR3 contains 14 residues. The CDR3 nucleotides are TGTGCCAGTAGTATCCTAGCGGGGTACAATGAGCAGTTCTTC. The encoded protein is CASSILAGYNEQFF.

This clonotype has only a few counts. The V gene is TRBV12-3 or TRBV12-4, the J gene TRBJ1-6, with D tentatively TRBD1 (5 bases). Trimming cost V 9 bases and J 8 bases, with 14 bases left between them. The CDR3 consists of 13 residues. CDR3 DNA: TGTGCCAGTCCCGGGACGATGGATTCACCCCTCCACTTT. Its protein product is CASPGTMDSPLHF.

About this clonotype: One base away lies a much larger clone, so this may be a sequencing read error. The chain links TRBV15 to TRBJ2-2; TRBD2 agrees at 9 bases. The CDR3 sequence is 16 residues long. Germline V CDR1 and CDR2: LNHNV, YYDKDF (reference sequence). The CDR3 loop reads CATSRGLAVNTGEPFF. CDR3 DNA sequence: TGTGCCACCAGCAGAGGACTAGCGGTGAACACCGGGGAGCCGTTTTTT.

This clonotype was detected many times. CDR3 sequence: CASSLLGGNSPLHF. The CDR3 bases are TGTGCCAGCAGTTTACTAGGGGGGAATTCACCCCTCCACTTT. The chain links TRBV28 to TRBJ1-6, with a possible D match to TRBD1 (6 bases). V was trimmed by 2 bases and J by 7 bases, leaving 9 bases between them. CDR1 and CDR2 (germline): MDHEN, SYDVKM. CDR3 size: 14 residues.

This clonotype showed up just once. V gene TRBV6-5 combines with J gene TRBJ2-5; D call uncertain. The CDR3 spans 16 residues. Germline V gives CDR1 MNHEY, CDR2 SVGAGI. The ends were cut back, 2 bases at V and 2 bases at J, with 15 bases in the middle. The DNA for the CDR3 is TGTGCCAGCAGTTACCGTACAGCAGGATTGCAAGAGACCCAGTACTTC. Protein sequence: CASSYRTAGLQETQYF.

This CDR3 reads CASSTGTDSQETQYF. For the CDR3, the DNA is TGTGCCAGTAGTACTGGGACCGATTCCCAAGAGACCCAGTACTTC. The chain carries TRBV19 and TRBJ2-5; either TRBD1 or TRBD2 may supply D (5 bases each). Germline-derived CDR1 and CDR2 are LNHDA and SQIVND (reference sequence). This CDR3 has 15 residues. The germline V and J ends were trimmed by 4 bases and 1 base, with 13 bases remaining between them.

This clonotype was seen ten or more times. This chain joins TRBV2 and TRBJ1-6; D perhaps matches TRBD1 (6 bases). With 5 bases removed from V and 9 bases from J, the gap between germline ends came to 17 bases. The CDR3 extends over 15 amino acids. Germline V gene data show CDR1 as SNHLY and CDR2 as FYNNEI. The CDR3 region has the DNA TGTGCCAGCAGTACAAGGCAGGGGCCGGGTTCACCCCTCCACTTT. It specifies CASSTRQGPGSPLHF.

In this sample, this clonotype turned up many times. The chain carries TRBV5-1 and TRBJ1-4, with 7 nucleotides matching TRBD1. The CDR3 is 15 amino acids. Germline CDR1 and CDR2: SGHRS and YFSETQ. The junction had 7 bases not matched to a gene; V was cut back by 0 bases and J by 8 bases. DNA for the CDR3: TGCGCCAGCAGCTTGGAGGGGGCTGGGTCCGAAAAACTGTTTTTT. Translation gives CASSLEGAGSEKLFF.